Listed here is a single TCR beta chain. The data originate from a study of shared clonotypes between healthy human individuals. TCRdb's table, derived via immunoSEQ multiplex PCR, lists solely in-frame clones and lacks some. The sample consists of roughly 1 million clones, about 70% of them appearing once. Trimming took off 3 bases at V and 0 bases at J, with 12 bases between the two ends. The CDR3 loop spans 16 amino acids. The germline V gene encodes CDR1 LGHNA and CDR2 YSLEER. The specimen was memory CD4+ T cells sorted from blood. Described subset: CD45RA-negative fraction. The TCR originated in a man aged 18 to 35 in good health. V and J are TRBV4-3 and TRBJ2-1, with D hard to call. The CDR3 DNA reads TGCGCCAGCAGCCAGAACGAGATTAGCTCCTACAATGAGCAGTTCTTC. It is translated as CASSQNEISSYNEQFF.